The following is a T cell receptor (beta chain) sequence with its context. Its antigen is undetermined. Each donor's blood draw was roughly 9.5 milliliters of peripheral blood. This sample was included in a study of blood T cells in healthy people across ages. The use of a sample-barcoded 5' primer and a J-beta primer mix characterized a second PCR of about 7 to 12 cycles. TCRdb recomputed calls from the 5' RACE reads with MiXCR, one row per CDR3 protein. The repertoire holds 450,000 to 650,000 distinct CDR3 sequences, with approximately 25% as singletons. The CDR3 consists of 14 residues. Germline V lookup: CDR1 MNHEY, CDR2 SMNVEV (reference sequence). The V end was cut by 6 bases, the J end by 0 bases, with 11 bases between. General study findings and limits: A strong correlation was found between TCR beta diversity and the percentage of naive T cells.

The same sample was also used in a study of T cells of mothers and their children. That source reports: Samples came from a few healthy Caucasian mothers and their six children. Every mother produced more than 9 million TCR beta CDR3 reads, whereas every child provided around 3 million.

Sequencing was performed on blood. The sequence derives from a boy aged 10-17 years in good health. This chain joins TRBV27 and TRBJ1-2; D perhaps matches TRBD1 (5 bases). The CDR3 coding sequence is TGTGCCAGCAGGAGAGAGGGGCCTAACTATGGCTACACCTTC. Translation gives CASRREGPNYGYTF.